This T cell receptor (beta chain) was sequenced for a study of T cell changes during pregnancy in multiple sclerosis. The method was immunoSEQ multiplex PCR; TCRdb's version includes in-frame clones alone and lacks a portion of them. Among tens of thousands of clones listed, 93% were seen once. Sequencing used peripheral blood, obtained in the second trimester of pregnancy. The clonotype originates from a female donor in good health, enrolled as a control in a pregnancy study.

In nucleotides, the CDR3 is TGTGCCAGCAGCTTAGGCAGGACAGCTGGAAACACTGAAGCTTTCTTT. It is translated as CASSLGRTAGNTEAFF. This chain links TRBV11-2 with TRBJ1-1, with D tentatively TRBD1 (6 bases). The CDR3 runs 16 residues. V was clipped by 1 base and J by 2 bases, with 14 bases between them. Germline V gene lookup returns CDR1 SGHAT and CDR2 FQNNGV. Variable domain in full (rest from reference TRBV11-2 and TRBJ1-1): EAGVAQSPRYKIIEKRQSVAFWCNPISGHATLYWYQQILGQGPKLLIQFQNNGVVDDSQLPKDRFSAERLKGVDSTLKIQPAKLEDSAVYLCASSLGRTAGNTEAFFGQGTRLTVV.